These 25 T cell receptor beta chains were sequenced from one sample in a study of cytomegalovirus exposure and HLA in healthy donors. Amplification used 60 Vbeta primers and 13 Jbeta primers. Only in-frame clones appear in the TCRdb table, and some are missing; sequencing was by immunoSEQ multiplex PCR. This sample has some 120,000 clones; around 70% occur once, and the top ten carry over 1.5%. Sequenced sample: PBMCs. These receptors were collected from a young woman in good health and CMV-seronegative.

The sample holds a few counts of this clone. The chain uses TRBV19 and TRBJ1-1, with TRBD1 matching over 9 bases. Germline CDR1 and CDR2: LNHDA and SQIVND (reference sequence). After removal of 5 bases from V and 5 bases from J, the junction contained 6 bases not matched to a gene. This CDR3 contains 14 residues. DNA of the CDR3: TGTGCCAGTAGTCTACAGGGGGCGCGAACTGAAGCTTTCTTT. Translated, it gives CASSLQGARTEAFF.

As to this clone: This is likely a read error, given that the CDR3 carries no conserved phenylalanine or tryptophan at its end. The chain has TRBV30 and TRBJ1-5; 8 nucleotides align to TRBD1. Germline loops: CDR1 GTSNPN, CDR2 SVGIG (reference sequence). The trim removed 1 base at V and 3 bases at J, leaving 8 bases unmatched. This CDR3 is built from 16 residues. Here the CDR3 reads CAWSGGRDRPNQPQHV. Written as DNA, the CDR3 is TGTGCCTGGAGTGGAGGCCGGGACAGGCCCAATCAGCCCCAGCATGTT.

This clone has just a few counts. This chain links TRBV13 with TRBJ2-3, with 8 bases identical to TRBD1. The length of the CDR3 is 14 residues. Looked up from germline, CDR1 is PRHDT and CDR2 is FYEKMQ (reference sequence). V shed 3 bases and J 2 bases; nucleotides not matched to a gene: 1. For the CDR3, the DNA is TGTGCCAGCAGCTTGGACAGGGACACAGATACGCAGTATTTT. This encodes CASSLDRDTDTQYF.

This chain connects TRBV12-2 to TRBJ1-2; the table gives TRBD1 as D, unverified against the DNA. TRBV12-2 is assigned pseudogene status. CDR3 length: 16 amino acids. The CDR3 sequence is CASRLSRPDRGHGYTF. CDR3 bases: TGTGCAAGTCGCTTATCAAGGCCTGACAGGGGCCATGGCTACACCTTC.

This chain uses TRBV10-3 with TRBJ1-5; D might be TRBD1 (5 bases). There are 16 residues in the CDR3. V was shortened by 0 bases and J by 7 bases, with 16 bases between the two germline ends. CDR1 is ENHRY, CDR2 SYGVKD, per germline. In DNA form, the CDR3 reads TGTGCCATCAGTGAGTCCCCGGTGACAGCCCCCCAGCCCCAGCATTTT. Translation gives CAISESPVTAPQPQHF.

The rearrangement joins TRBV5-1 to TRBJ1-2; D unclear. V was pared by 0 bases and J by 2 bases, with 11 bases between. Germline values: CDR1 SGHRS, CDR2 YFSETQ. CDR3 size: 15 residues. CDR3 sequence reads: CASSLAGTPNYGYTF. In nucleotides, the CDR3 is TGCGCCAGCAGCTTGGCGGGAACACCCAACTATGGCTACACCTTC.

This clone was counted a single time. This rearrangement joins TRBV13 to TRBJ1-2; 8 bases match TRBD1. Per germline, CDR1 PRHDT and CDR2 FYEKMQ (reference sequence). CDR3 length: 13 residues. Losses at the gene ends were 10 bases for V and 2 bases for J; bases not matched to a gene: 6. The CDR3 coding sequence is TGTGCCACAGAACGACAGGGGAACTATGGCTACACCTTC. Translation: CATERQGNYGYTF.

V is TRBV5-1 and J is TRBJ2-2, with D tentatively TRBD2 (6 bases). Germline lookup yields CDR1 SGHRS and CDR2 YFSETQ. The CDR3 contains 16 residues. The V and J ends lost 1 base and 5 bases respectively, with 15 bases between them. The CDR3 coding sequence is TGCGCCAGCAGCTTGAAATCGACGGAGGGGACCGGGGAGCTGTTTTTT. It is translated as CASSLKSTEGTGELFF.

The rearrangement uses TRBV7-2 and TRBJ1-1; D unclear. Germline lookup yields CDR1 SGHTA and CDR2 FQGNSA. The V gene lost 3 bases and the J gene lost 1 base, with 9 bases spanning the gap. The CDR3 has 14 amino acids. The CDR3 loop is CASSLQSENTEAFF. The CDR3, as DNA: TGTGCCAGCAGCTTGCAGTCAGAGAACACTGAAGCTTTCTTT.

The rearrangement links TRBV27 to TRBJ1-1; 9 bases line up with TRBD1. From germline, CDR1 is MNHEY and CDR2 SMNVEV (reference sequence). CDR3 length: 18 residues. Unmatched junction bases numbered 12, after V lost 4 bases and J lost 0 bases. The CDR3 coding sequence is TGTGCCAGCAGTTCCTACAGGGGGCAGGGGCCTTTGAACACTGAAGCTTTCTTT. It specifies CASSSYRGQGPLNTEAFF.

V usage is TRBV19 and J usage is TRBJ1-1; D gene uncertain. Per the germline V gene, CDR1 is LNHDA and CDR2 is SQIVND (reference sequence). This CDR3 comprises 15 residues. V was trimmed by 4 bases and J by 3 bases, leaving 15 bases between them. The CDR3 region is CASSNPPGWDTEAFF. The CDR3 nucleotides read TGTGCCAGTAGTAATCCGCCAGGCTGGGACACTGAAGCTTTCTTT.

Written as DNA, the CDR3 is TGTGCCAGCAATGCAGGGGAAGGTGGCTACACCTTC. Amino acids: CASNAGEGGYTF. The V gene is TRBV6-5, the J gene TRBJ1-2; tentative D call: TRBD1 (6 bases). There are 12 residues in the CDR3. CDR1 and CDR2 (germline): MNHEY, SVGAGI. Trimming removed 7 bases at V and 7 bases at J, with 13 bases between.

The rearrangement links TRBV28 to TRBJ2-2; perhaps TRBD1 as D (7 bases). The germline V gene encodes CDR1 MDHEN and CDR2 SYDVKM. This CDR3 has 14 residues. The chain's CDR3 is CVAGGFSNTGELFF. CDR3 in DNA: TGTGTCGCAGGGGGGTTTTCGAACACCGGGGAGCTGTTTTTT.

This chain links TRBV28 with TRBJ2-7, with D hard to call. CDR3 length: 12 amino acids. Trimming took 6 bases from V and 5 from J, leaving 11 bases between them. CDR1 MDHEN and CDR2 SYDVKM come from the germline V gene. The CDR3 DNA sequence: TGTGCCAGCAGAAGCCTTCGGGACGAGCAGTACTTC. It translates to CASRSLRDEQYF. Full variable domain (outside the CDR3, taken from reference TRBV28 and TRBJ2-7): DVKVTQSSRYLVKRTGEKVFLECVQDMDHENMFWYRQDPGLGLRLIYFSYDVKMKEKGDIPEGYSVSREKKERFSLILESASTNQTSMYLCASRSLRDEQYFGPGTRLTVT.

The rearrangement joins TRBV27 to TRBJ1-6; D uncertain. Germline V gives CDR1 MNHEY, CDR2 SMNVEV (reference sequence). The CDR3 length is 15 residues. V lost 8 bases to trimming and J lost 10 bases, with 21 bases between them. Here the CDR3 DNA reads TGTGCCAGCCATCCTCTTTATCCTCCTATCTCACCCCTCCACTTT. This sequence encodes CASHPLYPPISPLHF.

The CDR3 reads CASSPGQTLNTEAFF. Written as DNA, the CDR3 is TGTGCCAGCAGCCCGGGACAAACCTTGAACACTGAAGCTTTCTTT. The chain couples TRBV14 to TRBJ1-1; D is possibly TRBD1 (6 bases). The CDR3 runs 15 residues. The germline gives CDR1 SGHDN, CDR2 FVKESK. The V gene lost 4 bases and the J gene lost 0 bases, with 12 bases spanning the gap.

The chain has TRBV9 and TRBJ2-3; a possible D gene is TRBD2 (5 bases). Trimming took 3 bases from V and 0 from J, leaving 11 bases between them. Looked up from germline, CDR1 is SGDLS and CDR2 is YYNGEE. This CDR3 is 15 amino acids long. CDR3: CASSALGASTDTQYF. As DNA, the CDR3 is TGTGCCAGCAGCGCACTAGGTGCTAGCACAGATACGCAGTATTTT.

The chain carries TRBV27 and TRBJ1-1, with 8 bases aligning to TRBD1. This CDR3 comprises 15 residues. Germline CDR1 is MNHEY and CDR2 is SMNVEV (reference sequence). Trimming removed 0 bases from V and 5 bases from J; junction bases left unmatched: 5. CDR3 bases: TGTGCCAGCAGTTTATCGACAGGGGTAGGGACTGAAGCTTTCTTT. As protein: CASSLSTGVGTEAFF.

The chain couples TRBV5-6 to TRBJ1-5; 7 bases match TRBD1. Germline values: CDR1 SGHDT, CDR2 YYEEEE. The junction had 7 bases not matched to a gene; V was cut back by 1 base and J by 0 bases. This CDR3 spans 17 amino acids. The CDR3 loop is CASSLQGTVYSNQPQHF. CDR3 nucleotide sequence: TGTGCCAGCAGCTTGCAGGGGACAGTGTATAGCAATCAGCCCCAGCATTTT.

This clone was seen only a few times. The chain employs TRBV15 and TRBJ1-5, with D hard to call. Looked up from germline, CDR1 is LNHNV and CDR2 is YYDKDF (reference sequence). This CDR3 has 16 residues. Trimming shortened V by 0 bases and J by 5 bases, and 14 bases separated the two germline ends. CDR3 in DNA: TGTGCCACCAGCAGAGATGCCCTCCGGAGGGATCAGCCCCAGCATTTT. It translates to CATSRDALRRDQPQHF.

CDR3 sequence: CASGLVPFDRGSGNTIYF. In DNA form, the CDR3 reads TGTGCTAGTGGTTTGGTCCCCTTTGACAGGGGGTCAGGAAACACCATATATTTT. The V gene is TRBV12-5, the J gene TRBJ1-3; 9 bases line up with TRBD1. The trim removed 0 bases at V and 4 bases at J, leaving 10 bases unmatched. Germline assignment: CDR1 LGHNT and CDR2 FRNRAP. This CDR3 spans 18 amino acids. The variable domain in full, with the rest retrieved from reference TRBV12-5 and TRBJ1-3, is DARVTQTPRHKVTEMGQEVTMRCQPILGHNTVFWYRQTMMQGLELLAYFRNRAPLDDSGMPKDRFSAEMPDATLATLKIQPSEPRDSAVYFCASGLVPFDRGSGNTIYFGEGSWLTVV.

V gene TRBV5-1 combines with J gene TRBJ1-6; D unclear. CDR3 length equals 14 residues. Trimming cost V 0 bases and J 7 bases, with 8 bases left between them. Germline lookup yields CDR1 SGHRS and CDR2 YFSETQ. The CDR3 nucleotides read TGCGCCAGCAGCTTGGACCCGGGGAATTCACCCCTCCACTTT. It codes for CASSLDPGNSPLHF.

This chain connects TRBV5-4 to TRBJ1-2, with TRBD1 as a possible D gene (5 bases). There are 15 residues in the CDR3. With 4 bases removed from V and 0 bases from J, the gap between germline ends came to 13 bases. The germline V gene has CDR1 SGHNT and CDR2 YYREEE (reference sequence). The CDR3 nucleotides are TGTGCCAGCAGCCCGGGCGGGGCCTCTAACTATGGCTACACCTTC. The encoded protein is CASSPGGASNYGYTF.

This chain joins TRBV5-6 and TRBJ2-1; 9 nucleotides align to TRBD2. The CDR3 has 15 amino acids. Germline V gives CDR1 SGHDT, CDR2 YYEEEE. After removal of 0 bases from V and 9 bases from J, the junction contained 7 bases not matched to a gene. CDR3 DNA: TGTGCCAGCAGCTTGGGTGGCGGGGGGGCCAGTGAGCAGTTCTTC. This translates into CASSLGGGGASEQFF.

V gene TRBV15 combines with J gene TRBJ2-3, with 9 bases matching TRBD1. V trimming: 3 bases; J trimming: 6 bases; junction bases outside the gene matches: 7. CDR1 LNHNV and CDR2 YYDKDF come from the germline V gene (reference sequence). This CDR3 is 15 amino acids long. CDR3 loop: CATSSTGGAGDTQYF. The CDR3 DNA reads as TGTGCCACCAGCAGTACAGGGGGCGCGGGGGATACGCAGTATTTT.